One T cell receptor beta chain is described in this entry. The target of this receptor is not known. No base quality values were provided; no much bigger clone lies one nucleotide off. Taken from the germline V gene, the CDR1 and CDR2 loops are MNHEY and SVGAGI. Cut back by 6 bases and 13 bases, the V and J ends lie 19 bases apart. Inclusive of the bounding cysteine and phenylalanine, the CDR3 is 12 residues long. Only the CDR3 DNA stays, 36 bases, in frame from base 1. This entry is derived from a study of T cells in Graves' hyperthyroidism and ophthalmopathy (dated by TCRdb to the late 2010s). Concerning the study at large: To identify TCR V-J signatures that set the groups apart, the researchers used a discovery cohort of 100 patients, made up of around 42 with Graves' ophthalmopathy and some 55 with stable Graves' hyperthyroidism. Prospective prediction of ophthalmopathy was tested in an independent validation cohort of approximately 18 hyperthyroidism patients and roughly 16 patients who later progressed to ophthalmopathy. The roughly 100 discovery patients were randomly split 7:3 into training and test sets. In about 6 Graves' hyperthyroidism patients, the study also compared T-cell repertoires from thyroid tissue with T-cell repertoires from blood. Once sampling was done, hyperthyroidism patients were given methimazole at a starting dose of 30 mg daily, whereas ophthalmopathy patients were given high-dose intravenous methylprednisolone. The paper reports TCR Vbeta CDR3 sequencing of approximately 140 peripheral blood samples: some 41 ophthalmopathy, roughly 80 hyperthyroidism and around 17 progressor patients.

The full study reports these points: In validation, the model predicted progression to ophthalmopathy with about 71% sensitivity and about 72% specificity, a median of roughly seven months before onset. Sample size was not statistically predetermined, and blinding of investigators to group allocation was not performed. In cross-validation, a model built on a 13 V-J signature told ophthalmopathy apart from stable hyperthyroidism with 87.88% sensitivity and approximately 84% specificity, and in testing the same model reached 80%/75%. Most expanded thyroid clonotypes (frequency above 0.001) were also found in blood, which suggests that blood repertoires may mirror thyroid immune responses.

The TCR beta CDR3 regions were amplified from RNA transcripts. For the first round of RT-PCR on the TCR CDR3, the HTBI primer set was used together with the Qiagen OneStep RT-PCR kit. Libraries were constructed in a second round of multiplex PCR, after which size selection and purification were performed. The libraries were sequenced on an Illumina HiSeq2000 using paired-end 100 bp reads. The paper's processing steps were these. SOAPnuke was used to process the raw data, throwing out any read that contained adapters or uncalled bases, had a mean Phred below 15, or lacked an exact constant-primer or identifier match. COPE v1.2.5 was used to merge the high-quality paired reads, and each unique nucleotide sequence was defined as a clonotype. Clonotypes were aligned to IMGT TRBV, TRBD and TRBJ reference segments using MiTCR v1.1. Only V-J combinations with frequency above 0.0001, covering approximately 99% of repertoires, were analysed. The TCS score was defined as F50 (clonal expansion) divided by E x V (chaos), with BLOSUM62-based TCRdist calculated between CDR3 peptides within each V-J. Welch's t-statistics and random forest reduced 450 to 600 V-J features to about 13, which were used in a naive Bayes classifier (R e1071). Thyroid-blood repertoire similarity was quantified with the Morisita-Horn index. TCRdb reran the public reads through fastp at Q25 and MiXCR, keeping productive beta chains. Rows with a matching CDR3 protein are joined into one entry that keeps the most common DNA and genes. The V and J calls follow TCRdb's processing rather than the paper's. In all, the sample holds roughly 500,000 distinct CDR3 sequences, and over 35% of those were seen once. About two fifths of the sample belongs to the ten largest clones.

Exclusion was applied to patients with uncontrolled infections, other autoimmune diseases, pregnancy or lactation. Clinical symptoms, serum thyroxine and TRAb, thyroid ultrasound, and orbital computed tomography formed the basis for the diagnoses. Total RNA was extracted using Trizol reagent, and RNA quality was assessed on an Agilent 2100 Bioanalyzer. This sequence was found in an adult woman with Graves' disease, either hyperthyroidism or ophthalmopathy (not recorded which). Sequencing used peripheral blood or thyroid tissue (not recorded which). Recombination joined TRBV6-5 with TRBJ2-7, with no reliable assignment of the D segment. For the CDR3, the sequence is CASSPGGVVGYF. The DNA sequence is TGTGCCAGCAGCCCTGGTGGAGTCGTCGGTTACTTC.